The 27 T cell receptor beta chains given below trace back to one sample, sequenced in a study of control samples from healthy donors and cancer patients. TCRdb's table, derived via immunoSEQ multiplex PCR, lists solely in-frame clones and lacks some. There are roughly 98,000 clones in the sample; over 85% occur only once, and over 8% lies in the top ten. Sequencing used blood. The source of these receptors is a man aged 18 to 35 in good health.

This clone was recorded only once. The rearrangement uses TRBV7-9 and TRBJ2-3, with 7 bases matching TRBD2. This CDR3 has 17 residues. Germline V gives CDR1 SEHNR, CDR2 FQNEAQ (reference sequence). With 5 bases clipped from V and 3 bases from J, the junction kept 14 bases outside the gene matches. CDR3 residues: CASSLRRAGASTDTQYF. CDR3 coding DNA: TGTGCCAGCAGCCTACGGCGTGCGGGAGCCAGTACAGATACGCAGTATTTT.

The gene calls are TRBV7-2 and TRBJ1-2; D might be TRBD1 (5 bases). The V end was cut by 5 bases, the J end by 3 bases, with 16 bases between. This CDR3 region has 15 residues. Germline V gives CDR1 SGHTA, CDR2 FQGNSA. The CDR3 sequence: CASSAASGTDYGYTF. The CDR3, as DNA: TGTGCCAGCAGCGCAGCCTCCGGGACGGACTATGGCTACACCTTC.

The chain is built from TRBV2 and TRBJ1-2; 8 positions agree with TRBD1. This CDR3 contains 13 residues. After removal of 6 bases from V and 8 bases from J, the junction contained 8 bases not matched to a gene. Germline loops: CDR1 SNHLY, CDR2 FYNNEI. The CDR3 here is CASRLQGADGYTF. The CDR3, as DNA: TGTGCCAGCAGGCTCCAGGGGGCTGACGGCTACACCTTC.

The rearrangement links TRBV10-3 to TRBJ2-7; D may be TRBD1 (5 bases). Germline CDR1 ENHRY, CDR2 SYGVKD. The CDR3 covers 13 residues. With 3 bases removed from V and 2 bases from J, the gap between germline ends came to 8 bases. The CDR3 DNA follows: TGTGCCATCAGTGACAGGGCTCCCTACGAGCAGTACTTC. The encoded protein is CAISDRAPYEQYF.

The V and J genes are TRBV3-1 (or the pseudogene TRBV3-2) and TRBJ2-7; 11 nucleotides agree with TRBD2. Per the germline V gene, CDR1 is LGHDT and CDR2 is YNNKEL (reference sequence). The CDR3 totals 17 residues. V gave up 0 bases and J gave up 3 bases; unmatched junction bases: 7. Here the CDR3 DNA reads TGTGCCAGCAGCCAAGAGCCCACTAGCGGGGGCTTCTACGAGCAGTACTTC. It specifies CASSQEPTSGGFYEQYF.

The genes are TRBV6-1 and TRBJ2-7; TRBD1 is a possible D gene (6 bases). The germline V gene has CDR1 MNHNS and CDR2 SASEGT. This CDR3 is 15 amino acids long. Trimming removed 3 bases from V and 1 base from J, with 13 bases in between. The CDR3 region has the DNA TGTGCCAGCAGTGACCCCGTGACAGGTTCCTACGAGCAGTACTTC. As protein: CASSDPVTGSYEQYF.

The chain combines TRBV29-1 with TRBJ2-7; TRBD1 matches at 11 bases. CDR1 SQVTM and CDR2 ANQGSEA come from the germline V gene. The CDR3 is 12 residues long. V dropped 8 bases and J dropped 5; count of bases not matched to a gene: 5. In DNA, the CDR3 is TGCAGCATAAGGACAGGGGGCGACGAGCAGTACTTC. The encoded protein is CSIRTGGDEQYF.

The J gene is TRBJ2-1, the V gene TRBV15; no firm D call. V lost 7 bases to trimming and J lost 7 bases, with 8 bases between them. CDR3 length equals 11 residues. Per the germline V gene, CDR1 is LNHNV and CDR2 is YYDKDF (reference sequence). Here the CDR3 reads CATTERNEQFF. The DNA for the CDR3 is TGTGCCACCACCGAACGGAATGAGCAGTTCTTC.

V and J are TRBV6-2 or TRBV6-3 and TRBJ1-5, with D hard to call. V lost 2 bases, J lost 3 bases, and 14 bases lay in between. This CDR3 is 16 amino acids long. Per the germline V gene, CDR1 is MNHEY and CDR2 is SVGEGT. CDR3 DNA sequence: TGTGCCAGCAGTTACCATCGCGGACTGATCAATCAGCCCCAGCATTTT. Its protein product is CASSYHRGLINQPQHF.

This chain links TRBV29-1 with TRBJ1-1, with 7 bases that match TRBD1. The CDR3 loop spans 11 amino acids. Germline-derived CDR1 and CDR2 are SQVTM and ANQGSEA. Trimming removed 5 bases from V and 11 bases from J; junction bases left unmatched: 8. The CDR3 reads CSVLTGLGAFF. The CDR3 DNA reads TGCAGCGTTCTGACAGGGCTAGGGGCTTTCTTT.

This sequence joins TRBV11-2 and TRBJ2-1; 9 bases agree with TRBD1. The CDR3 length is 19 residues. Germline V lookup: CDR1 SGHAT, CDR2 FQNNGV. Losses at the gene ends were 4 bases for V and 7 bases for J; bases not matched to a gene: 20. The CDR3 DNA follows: TGTGCCAGCAGCTCCATCACCGGCTCTGGGACAGGGATGGAAAATGAGCAGTTCTTC. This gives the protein CASSSITGSGTGMENEQFF.

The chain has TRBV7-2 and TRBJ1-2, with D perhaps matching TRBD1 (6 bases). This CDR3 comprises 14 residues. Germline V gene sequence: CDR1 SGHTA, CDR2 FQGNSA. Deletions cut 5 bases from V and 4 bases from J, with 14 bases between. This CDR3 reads CASSKRGGSYGYTF. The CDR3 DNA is TGTGCCAGCAGCAAAAGGGGGGGAAGCTATGGCTACACCTTC.

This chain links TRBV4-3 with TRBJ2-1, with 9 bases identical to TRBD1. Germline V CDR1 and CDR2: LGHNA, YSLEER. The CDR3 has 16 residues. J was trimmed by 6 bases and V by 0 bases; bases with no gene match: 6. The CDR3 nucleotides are TGCGCCAGCAGCCAAGATGATAGACAGGGGGGCAATGAGCAGTTCTTC. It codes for CASSQDDRQGGNEQFF.

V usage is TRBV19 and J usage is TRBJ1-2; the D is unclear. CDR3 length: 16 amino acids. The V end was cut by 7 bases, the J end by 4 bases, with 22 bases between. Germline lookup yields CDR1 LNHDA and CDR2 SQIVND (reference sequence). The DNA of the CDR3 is TGTGCCAGTACTGAGGTATCGGTACTCGACCTCTATGGCTACACCTTC. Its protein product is CASTEVSVLDLYGYTF.

In DNA form, the CDR3 reads TGTGCCAGCAGCTTAGTGTGGAATGCGCTCGGTACAGGGCCCGGCTACACCTTC. Translating gives CASSLVWNALGTGPGYTF. The chain joins TRBV7-8 to TRBJ1-2, with D possibly being TRBD1 (6 bases). This CDR3 spans 18 amino acids. Deletions cut 1 base from V and 8 bases from J, with 26 bases between. CDR1 SGHVS and CDR2 FQNEAQ come from the germline V gene.

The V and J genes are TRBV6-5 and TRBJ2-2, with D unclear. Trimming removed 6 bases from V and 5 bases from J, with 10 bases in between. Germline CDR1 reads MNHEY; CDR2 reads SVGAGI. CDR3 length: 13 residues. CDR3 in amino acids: CASRQGPTGELFF. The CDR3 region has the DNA TGTGCCAGCAGACAAGGACCTACCGGGGAGCTGTTTTTT.

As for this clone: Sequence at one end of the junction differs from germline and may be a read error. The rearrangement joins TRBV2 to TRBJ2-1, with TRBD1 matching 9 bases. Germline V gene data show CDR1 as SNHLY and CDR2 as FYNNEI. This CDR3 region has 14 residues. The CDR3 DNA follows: TGTGCCAGCAGCGAAGGACAGGGGTTCTATGAGCAGTTCTTC. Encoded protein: CASSEGQGFYEQFF. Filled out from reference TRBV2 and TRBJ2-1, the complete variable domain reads EPEVTQTPSHQVTQMGQEVILRCVPISNHLYFYWYRQILGQKVEFLVSFYNNEISEKSEIFDDQFSVERPDGSNFTLKIRSTKLEDSAMYFCASSEGQGFYEQFFGPGTRLTVL.

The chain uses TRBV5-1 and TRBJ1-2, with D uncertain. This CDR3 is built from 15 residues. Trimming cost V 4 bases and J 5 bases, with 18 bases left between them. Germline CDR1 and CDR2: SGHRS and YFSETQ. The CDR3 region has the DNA TGCGCCAGCAGCGCCTTTAGTGATGATGGATATGGCTACACCTTC. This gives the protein CASSAFSDDGYGYTF.

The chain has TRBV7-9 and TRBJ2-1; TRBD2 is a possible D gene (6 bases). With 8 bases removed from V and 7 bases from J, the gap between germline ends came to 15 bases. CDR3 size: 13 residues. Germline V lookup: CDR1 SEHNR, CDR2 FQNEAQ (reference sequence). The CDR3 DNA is TGTGCCAGCGTTCGGGAGACCTTAAATGAGCAGTTCTTC. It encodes CASVRETLNEQFF.

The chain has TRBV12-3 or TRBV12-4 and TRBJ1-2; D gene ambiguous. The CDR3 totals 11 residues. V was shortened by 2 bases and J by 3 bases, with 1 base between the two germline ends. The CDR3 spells CASSLHYGYTF. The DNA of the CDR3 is TGTGCCAGCAGTTTACACTATGGCTACACCTTC.

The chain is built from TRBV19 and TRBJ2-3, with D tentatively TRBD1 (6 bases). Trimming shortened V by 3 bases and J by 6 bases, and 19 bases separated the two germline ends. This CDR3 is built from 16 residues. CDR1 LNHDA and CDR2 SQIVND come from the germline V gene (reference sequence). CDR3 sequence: CASSMPGQRSWDTQYF. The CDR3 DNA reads TGTGCCAGTAGTATGCCCGGACAGAGAAGTTGGGATACGCAGTATTTT. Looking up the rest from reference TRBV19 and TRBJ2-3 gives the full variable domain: DGGITQSPKYLFRKEGQNVTLSCEQNLNHDAMYWYRQDPGQGLRLIYYSQIVNDFQKGDIAEGYSVSREKKESFPLTVTSAQKNPTAFYLCASSMPGQRSWDTQYFGPGTRLTVL.

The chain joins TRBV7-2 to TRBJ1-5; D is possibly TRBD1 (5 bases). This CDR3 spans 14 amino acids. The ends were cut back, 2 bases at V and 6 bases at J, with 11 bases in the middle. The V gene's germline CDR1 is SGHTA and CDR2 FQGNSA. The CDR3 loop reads CASSLQGGGQPQHF. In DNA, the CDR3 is TGTGCCAGCAGCTTACAGGGAGGTGGTCAGCCCCAGCATTTT.

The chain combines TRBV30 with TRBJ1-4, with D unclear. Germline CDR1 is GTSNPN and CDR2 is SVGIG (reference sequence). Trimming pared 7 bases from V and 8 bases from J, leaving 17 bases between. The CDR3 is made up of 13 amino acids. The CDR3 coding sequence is TGTGCCTCATATAAGACCCAAGGAGAAAAACTGTTTTTT. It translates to CASYKTQGEKLFF. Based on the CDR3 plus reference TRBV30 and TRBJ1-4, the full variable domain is SQTIHQWPATLVQPVGSPLSLECTVEGTSNPNLYWYRQAAGRGLQLLFYSVGIGQISSEVPQNLSASRPQDRQFILSSKKLLLSDSGFYLCASYKTQGEKLFFGSGTQLSVL.

The CDR3 DNA sequence: TGTGCCAGCAGCTGGGACCCCGAGGCAGATACGCAGTATTTT. Encoded protein: CASSWDPEADTQYF. The V and J genes are TRBV5-6 and TRBJ2-3; D might be TRBD1 or TRBD2, each matching 5 bases. This CDR3 is 14 amino acids long. V lost 3 bases and J 4 bases, leaving 12 bases between the germline ends. Germline lookup yields CDR1 SGHDT and CDR2 YYEEEE.

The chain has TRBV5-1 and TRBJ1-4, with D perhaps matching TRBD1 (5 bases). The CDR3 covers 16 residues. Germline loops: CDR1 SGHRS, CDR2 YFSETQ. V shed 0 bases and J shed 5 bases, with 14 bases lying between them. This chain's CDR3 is CASSLGQSAVNEKLFF. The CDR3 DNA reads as TGCGCCAGCAGCTTGGGACAGTCCGCAGTAAATGAAAAACTGTTTTTT.

The CDR3 DNA follows: TGTGCCAGCAGTGACAAGACCGAATTGGAAAAACTGTTTTTT. Residues: CASSDKTELEKLFF. V is TRBV25-1 and J is TRBJ1-4; no reliable D call. The CDR3 contains 14 residues. Germline-derived CDR1 and CDR2 are MGHDK and SYGVNS. Trimming stripped 3 bases from V and 8 bases from J, with 13 bases between.

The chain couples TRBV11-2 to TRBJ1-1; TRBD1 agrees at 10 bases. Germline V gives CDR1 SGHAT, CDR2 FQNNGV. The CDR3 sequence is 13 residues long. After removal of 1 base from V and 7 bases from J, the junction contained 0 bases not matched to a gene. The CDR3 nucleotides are TGTGCCAGCAGCTTAGGGACAGGGGGTGAAGCTTTCTTT. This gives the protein CASSLGTGGEAFF. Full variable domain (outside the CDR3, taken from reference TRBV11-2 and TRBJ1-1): EAGVAQSPRYKIIEKRQSVAFWCNPISGHATLYWYQQILGQGPKLLIQFQNNGVVDDSQLPKDRFSAERLKGVDSTLKIQPAKLEDSAVYLCASSLGTGGEAFFGQGTRLTVV.